The clone carrying this T cell receptor (beta chain) was recorded a few times. Antigen: not known. TCRdb redid the calling of the 5' RACE reads with MiXCR, one entry per CDR3 protein. This table holds roughly 450,000 distinct CDR3 sequences, 15% to 20% found once. The sample originates from a study of T-cell memory formation after mild COVID-19. Notes on the study in general: Researchers report contracting CD4+ clones mostly in CM and EM, with CD8+ clones in EMRA. Clones that got smaller from day 15 to 85 had even CD4/CD8, while clones growing later tipped toward CD4+. Specificity for SARS-CoV-2 was not confirmed among the second-wave clones peaking on day 37. Several responding clones turned up in pre-infection memory, indicating that cross-reactive memory may have taken part.

Material for sequencing was PBMCs or a T cell subset sorted from them (not recorded which). The clonotype comes from an adult woman who had mild COVID-19 (a few samples of this study predate the infection). Cell type and time point are not known.

The CDR3 sequence: CASSRAGFNEQFF. The CDR3 DNA reads as TGTGCCAGCAGTAGGGCAGGTTTCAATGAGCAGTTCTTC. The rearrangement joins TRBV25-1 to TRBJ2-1; D unclear. The germline CDR1 and CDR2 sequences are MGHDK and SYGVNS. Trimming pared 5 bases from V and 6 bases from J, leaving 11 bases between. This CDR3 comprises 13 residues.